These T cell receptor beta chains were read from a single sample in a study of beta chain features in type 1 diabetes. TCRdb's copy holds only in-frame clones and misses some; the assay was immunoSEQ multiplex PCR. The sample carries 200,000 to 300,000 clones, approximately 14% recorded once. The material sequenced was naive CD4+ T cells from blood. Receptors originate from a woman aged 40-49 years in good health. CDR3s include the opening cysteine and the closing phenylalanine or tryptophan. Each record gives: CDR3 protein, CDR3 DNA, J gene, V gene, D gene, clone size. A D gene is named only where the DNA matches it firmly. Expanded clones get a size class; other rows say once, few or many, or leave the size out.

CASRTGTDTQYF | TGTGCCAGCAGAACCGGGACAGATACGCAGTATTTT | TRBJ2-3 | TRBV2 | . | .
CASSQRWHFYTGELFF | TGCGCCAGCAGCCAAAGGTGGCACTTTTACACCGGGGAGCTTTTTTTT | TRBJ2-2 | TRBV4-1 | . | .
CASSLGQGAGTQYF | TGTGCCAGTAGTCTCGGACAGGGGGCCGGGACCCAGTACTTC | TRBJ2-5 | TRBV19 | TRBD1 | few
CASTETGVYQETQYF | TGTGCCAGCACCGAAACAGGGGTGTACCAAGAGACCCAGTACTTC | TRBJ2-5 | TRBV6-6 | TRBD1 | .
CASSDRDRGSEQYF | TGTGCCAGCAGTGACCGGGACAGGGGATCCGAGCAGTACTTC | TRBJ2-7 | TRBV6-4 | TRBD1 | few
CASRYDTEAFF | TGTGCCAGCAGATATGACACTGAAGCTTTCTTT | TRBJ1-1 | TRBV2 | . | .
CASSLPTTSRNEKLFF | TGTGCCAGCAGCTTACCGACAACGAGTCGAAATGAAAAACTGTTTTTT | TRBJ1-4 | TRBV7-2 | . | few
CASSRGGYVTDTQYF | TGCGCCAGCAGCCGCGGGGGGTATGTCACAGATACGCAGTATTTT | TRBJ2-3 | TRBV5-1 | TRBD2 | few
CASSPGAGGYEQYF | TGTGCCAGCTCACCAGGAGCAGGGGGCTACGAGCAGTACTTC | TRBJ2-7 | TRBV18 | TRBD1 | few
CASSSIQLAKNIQYF | TGTGCCAGCAGTTCGATTCAGTTAGCCAAAAACATTCAGTACTTC | TRBJ2-4 | TRBV28 | . | few
CASSQEGLTSGRDTQYF | TGCGCCAGCAGCCAAGAAGGGCTGACTAGCGGCAGAGATACGCAGTATTTT | TRBJ2-3 | TRBV4-3 | TRBD2 | few
CASSLEAETQYF | TGCGCCAGCAGCTTGGAAGCGGAGACCCAGTACTTC | TRBJ2-5 | TRBV5-1 | . | .
CASSARDSSYNEQFF | TGTGCCAGCAGTGCCCGGGACTCCTCCTACAATGAGCAGTTCTTC | TRBJ2-1 | TRBV6-4 | . | .
CASSQETDSTYEQYF | TGTGCCAGCAGCCAGGAAACGGACAGTACCTACGAGCAGTACTTC | TRBJ2-7 | TRBV5-8 | . | .
CASSLGDIGGSPLHF | TGTGCCAGCAGCTTAGGGGACATAGGTGGTTCACCCCTCCACTTT | TRBJ1-6 | TRBV7-2 | . | few
CASSQINFLPDRGSRNTIYF | TGCGCCAGCAGTCAGATTAATTTTCTACCGGACAGGGGTTCTCGAAACACCATATATTTT | TRBJ1-3 | TRBV23-1 | TRBD1 | few
CASSVVPDYSYNSPLHF | TGTGCCAGCAGCGTAGTCCCAGATTACTCCTATAATTCACCCCTCCACTTT | TRBJ1-6 | TRBV9 | . | .